This T cell receptor (beta chain) was documented in a study of shared clonotypes between healthy human individuals. Germline V gene sequence: CDR1 KGHSH, CDR2 LQKENI. The CDR3 has 14 residues. V lost 6 bases and J lost 6, with 14 bases in between. The table came from immunoSEQ multiplex PCR; TCRdb's copy has only in-frame clones and leaves some out. Among under 850,000 clones, roughly two thirds were seen once, and the ten largest hold approximately 1.8%. The specimen sequenced was memory CD4+ T cells sorted from blood. Indicated subset: CD45RA-negative fraction. This TCR came from a woman in her 30s in good health. This chain links TRBV18 with TRBJ2-2; D unclear. The CDR3 nucleotides read TGTGCCAGCTCCGAGGAGAGAGTTTCCGGGGAGCTGTTTTTT. The encoded protein is CASSEERVSGELFF. Combining the CDR3 with reference TRBV18 and TRBJ2-2 gives the whole variable domain NAGVMQNPRHLVRRRGQEARLRCSPMKGHSHVYWYRQLPEEGLKFMVYLQKENIIDESGMPKERFSAEFPKEGPSILRIQQVVRGDSAAYFCASSEERVSGELFFGEGSRLTVL.